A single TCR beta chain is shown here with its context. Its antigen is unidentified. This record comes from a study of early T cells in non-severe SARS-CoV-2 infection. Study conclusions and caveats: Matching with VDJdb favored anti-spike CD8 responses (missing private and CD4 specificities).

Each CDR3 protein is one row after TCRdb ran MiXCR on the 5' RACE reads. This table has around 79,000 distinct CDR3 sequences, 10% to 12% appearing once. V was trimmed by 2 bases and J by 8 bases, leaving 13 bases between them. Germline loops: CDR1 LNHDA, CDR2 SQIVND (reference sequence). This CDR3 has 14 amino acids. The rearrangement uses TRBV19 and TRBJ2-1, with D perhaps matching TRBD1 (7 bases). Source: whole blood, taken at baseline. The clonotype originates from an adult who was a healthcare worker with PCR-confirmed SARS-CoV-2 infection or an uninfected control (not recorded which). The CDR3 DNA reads TGTGCCAGTAGTATATCCTCCAGGGGGGATGAGCAGTTCTTC. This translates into CASSISSRGDEQFF.